What follows describes a single T cell receptor beta chain. Its antigen is unidentified. Since a much larger clone is just one base distant, this may be a read error. This entry is derived from a study of tumor and adjacent non-tumor tissue in lung cancer. Three rounds of nested PCR, following a modified ARM-PCR protocol, produced the TCRbeta library. Using its own MiXCR run on the multiplex PCR reads, TCRdb lists one record per CDR3 protein. Here the sample spans almost 75,000 distinct CDR3 sequences, about two thirds being singletons. The template was RNA from unsorted bulk tissue. More than 3 cm separated this lung sample from the edge of the tumor. Between August and November 2014, newly diagnosed, chemotherapy-naive lung cancer patients underwent thoracic surgery in China. Findings and limits, study-wide: TCR diversity was significantly greater in tumor than normal lung tissue. In normal lung, the top 100 clones were significantly more dominant than in tumor.

Sequenced: distant non-tumor lung tissue. This clonotype was obtained from a woman in her forties or fifties with non-small cell lung cancer.

This chain's CDR3 is CASSQVPYLPQHF. The CDR3 nucleotides read TGCGCCAGCAGCCAAGTGCCTTATCTGCCCCAGCATTTT. The chain couples TRBV4-1 to TRBJ1-5; D gene unclear. From germline, CDR1 is MGHRA and CDR2 YSYEKL. The CDR3 spans 13 residues. Deletions cut 1 base from V and 9 bases from J, with 10 bases between.